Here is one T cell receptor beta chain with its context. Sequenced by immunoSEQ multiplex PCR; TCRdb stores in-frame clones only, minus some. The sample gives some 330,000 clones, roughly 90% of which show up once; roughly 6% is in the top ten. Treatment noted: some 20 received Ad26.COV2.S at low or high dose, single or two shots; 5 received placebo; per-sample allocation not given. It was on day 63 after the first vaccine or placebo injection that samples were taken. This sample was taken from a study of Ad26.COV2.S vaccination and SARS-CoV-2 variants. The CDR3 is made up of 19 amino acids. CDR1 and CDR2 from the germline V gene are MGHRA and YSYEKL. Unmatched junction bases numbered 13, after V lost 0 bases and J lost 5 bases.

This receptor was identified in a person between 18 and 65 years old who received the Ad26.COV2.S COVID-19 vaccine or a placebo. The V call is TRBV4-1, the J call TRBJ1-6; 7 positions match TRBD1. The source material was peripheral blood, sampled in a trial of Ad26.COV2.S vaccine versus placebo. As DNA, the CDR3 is TGCGCCAGCAGCCAAGATAGTCGGACAGGCCTCCTTCATAATTCACCCCTCCACTTT. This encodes CASSQDSRTGLLHNSPLHF.